Sequencing of this T cell receptor beta chain was carried out in a study of cytomegalovirus exposure and HLA in healthy donors. PCR was performed using 60 Vbeta and 13 Jbeta primers. The assay was immunoSEQ multiplex PCR, and TCRdb's table has in-frame clones only and misses some. The sample includes around 150,000 clones, about 75% seen only once; the top ten take 2% to 2.5%. The CDR3 is made up of 15 amino acids. The V and J ends lost 1 base and 1 base respectively, with 10 bases between them. Germline V gives CDR1 SGHTA, CDR2 FQGTGA. The donors comprised healthy bone marrow donors. This TCR was sampled from a female donor in good health and CMV-seronegative. The chain employs TRBV7-3 and TRBJ2-5, with D possibly TRBD1 on 5 matching bases. The specimen was PBMCs. CDR3 bases: TGTGCCAGCAGCTTAATAGGGGCGGCCCAAGAGACCCAGTACTTC. Its translation: CASSLIGAAQETQYF.